These 25 T cell receptor beta chains originate from one sample sequenced in a study of CD8 T cells in ankylosing spondylitis. TCRdb re-called the 5' RACE reads through MiXCR, storing one row per CDR3 protein. The sample shows 150,000 to 200,000 distinct CDR3 sequences, around 18% of them seen only once. The sequenced sample was blood, either unsorted or a sorted T cell fraction (not recorded which). These receptors all come from a male donor with ankylosing spondylitis or in good health (not recorded which).

This clonotype has at least ten counts. This chain links TRBV9 with TRBJ2-2; weak D call: TRBD1 (5 bases). Per the germline V gene, CDR1 is SGDLS and CDR2 is YYNGEE. The germline V and J ends were trimmed by 4 bases and 7 bases, with 14 bases remaining between them. The CDR3 loop spans 14 amino acids. The CDR3 loop is CASSIREGDGELFF. In nucleotides, the CDR3 is TGTGCCAGCAGCATCAGGGAAGGGGACGGGGAGCTGTTTTTT.

V usage is TRBV29-1 and J usage is TRBJ1-4; D is unresolved. CDR3 length: 13 amino acids. The germline gives CDR1 SQVTM, CDR2 ANQGSEA. V was shortened by 5 bases and J by 1 base, with 8 bases between the two germline ends. The CDR3 nucleotides are TGCAGCGTTTTAAAAGGAACTAATGAAAAACTGTTTTTT. Protein sequence: CSVLKGTNEKLFF.

This clonotype was recorded a few times. The chain has TRBV6-1 and TRBJ2-1, with D uncertain. Germline V gene sequence: CDR1 MNHNS, CDR2 SASEGT. This CDR3 contains 11 residues. Deletions cut 4 bases from V and 7 bases from J, with 5 bases between. CDR3 sequence: CASSGRNEQFF. The CDR3 bases are TGTGCCAGCAGTGGAAGAAATGAGCAGTTCTTC.

This clonotype was observed at least ten times. CDR3 sequence reads: CSASPSGSIETQYF. The CDR3 region has the DNA TGCAGTGCTAGTCCTAGCGGGAGTATCGAGACCCAGTACTTC. This sequence joins TRBV20-1 and TRBJ2-5, with 10 bases lining up with TRBD2. The CDR3 has 14 amino acids. Trimming cost V 3 bases and J 5 bases; bases outside gene matches: 6. Germline CDR1 is DFQATT and CDR2 is SNEGSKA (reference sequence).

Ten or more counts support this clonotype. The rearrangement links TRBV20-1 to TRBJ2-1; no reliable D call. CDR1 and CDR2 from the germline V gene are DFQATT and SNEGSKA (reference sequence). V lost 6 bases and J 6 bases, leaving 15 bases between the germline ends. The CDR3 is 13 residues long. The CDR3 DNA sequence: TGCAGTGCCCCTACAACCCGTATCAATGAGCAGTTCTTC. It is translated as CSAPTTRINEQFF.

Only a few counts were recorded for this clonotype. This chain links TRBV29-1 with TRBJ2-3, with 7 bases matching TRBD1. With 3 bases clipped from V and 4 bases from J, the junction kept 4 bases outside the gene matches. This CDR3 comprises 13 residues. Germline CDR1 reads SQVTM; CDR2 reads ANQGSEA. The CDR3 reads CSVEAGGPDTQYF. In DNA form, the CDR3 reads TGCAGCGTTGAGGCAGGGGGTCCAGATACGCAGTATTTT.

This clonotype was detected many times. The chain recombines TRBV20-1 with TRBJ2-7; tentative D call: TRBD2 (5 bases). CDR3 length: 15 amino acids. The germline V and J ends were trimmed by 3 bases and 1 base, with 16 bases remaining between them. Germline CDR1 DFQATT, CDR2 SNEGSKA (reference sequence). The CDR3 region is CSASVSGELSYEQYF. The CDR3 bases are TGCAGTGCTAGTGTGTCCGGGGAGCTGTCCTACGAGCAGTACTTC.

This clonotype was picked up a small number of times. The chain has TRBV19 and TRBJ2-1; D is undetermined. V lost 5 bases and J 12 bases, leaving 20 bases between the germline ends. The CDR3 has 14 residues. Per the germline V gene, CDR1 is LNHDA and CDR2 is SQIVND (reference sequence). The CDR3 reads CASSAPTISGGQFF. CDR3 bases: TGTGCCAGTAGTGCACCCACGATCTCCGGTGGGCAGTTCTTC.

This clonotype was seen repeatedly, ten times or more. The rearrangement uses TRBV29-1 and TRBJ2-7; a weak D match, TRBD1 (5 bases). The ends were cut back, 3 bases at V and 2 bases at J, with 11 bases in the middle. This CDR3 has 13 residues. CDR1 is SQVTM and CDR2 is ANQGSEA in the germline V gene. CDR3 in amino acids: CSVDGQGPYEQYF. The CDR3 DNA is TGCAGCGTTGACGGGCAGGGCCCCTACGAGCAGTACTTC.

The sample holds a few counts of this clonotype. The V and J genes are TRBV6-4 and TRBJ2-2; 10 nucleotides align to TRBD2. V was pared by 3 bases and J by 7 bases, with 5 bases of the junction left unmatched. The CDR3 runs to 15 residues. CDR1 is MRHNA, CDR2 SNTAGT, per germline. For the CDR3, the DNA is TGTGCCAGCAGTGAACAGCGGGAGGGCCGCGGGGAGCTGTTTTTT. Its protein product is CASSEQREGRGELFF.

Remarks on this clonotype: One junction end does not reproduce the germline sequence, and a read error may be involved. The chain employs TRBV5-1 and TRBJ1-2, with 7 bases aligning to TRBD1. The CDR3 contains 14 residues. In germline, CDR1 is SGHRS, CDR2 YFSETQ. For the CDR3, the DNA is TGCGCCAACAGCGCCGGGACAGCTCTCTATGGCTACACCTTC. Its translation is CANSAGTALYGYTF.

This clonotype was counted ten times or more. The genes are TRBV7-9 and TRBJ1-6; 8 bases agree with TRBD1. The CDR3 has 15 amino acids. Germline assignment: CDR1 SEHNR and CDR2 FQNEAQ (reference sequence). The V segment lost 3 bases and the J segment 4 bases; nucleotides outside the gene matches: 2. CDR3 in DNA: TGTGCCAGCAGCTTTGGGGACAGGTATAATTCACCCCTCCACTTT. Its protein product is CASSFGDRYNSPLHF.

The rearrangement uses TRBV6-1 and TRBJ2-6; 7 bases match TRBD1. CDR3 size: 16 residues. Germline loops: CDR1 MNHNS, CDR2 SASEGT. After removal of 4 bases from V and 0 bases from J, the junction contained 3 bases not matched to a gene. CDR3 sequence reads: CASSGDSSSGANVLTF. CDR3 DNA: TGTGCCAGCAGTGGGGACAGCTCCTCTGGGGCCAACGTCCTGACTTTC.

This clonotype was counted a single time. The chain combines TRBV5-4 with TRBJ1-2, with TRBD1 matching over 9 bases. CDR1 SGHNT and CDR2 YYREEE come from the germline V gene (reference sequence). The CDR3 consists of 16 residues. Germline trimming cut 5 bases from V and 6 bases from J; bases unmatched to any gene: 14. CDR3 DNA sequence: TGTGCCAGCAGACGACCTTCACAGGGGGCGTTAGATGGCTACACCTTC. Its protein is CASRRPSQGALDGYTF.

This clonotype has at least ten counts. The J gene is TRBJ2-1, the V gene TRBV5-1; TRBD2 is a possible D gene (5 bases). The V gene's germline CDR1 is SGHRS and CDR2 YFSETQ. Trimming removed 2 bases at V and 7 bases at J, with 16 bases between. The length of the CDR3 is 15 residues. CDR3 residues: CASSLSGPPANEQFF. As DNA, the CDR3 is TGCGCCAGCAGCTTAAGCGGTCCCCCCGCGAATGAGCAGTTCTTC.

This clonotype has at least ten counts. The chain employs TRBV5-1 and TRBJ2-1, with 8 bases that match TRBD2. J gave up 0 bases and V 4 bases, and 15 bases lay outside the gene matches. CDR3 length: 19 residues. Germline CDR1 and CDR2: SGHRS and YFSETQ. CDR3 sequence: CASSRSPTLSGSSYNEQFF. CDR3 sequence (DNA): TGCGCCAGCAGCCGTAGTCCTACTCTCAGCGGGAGCTCCTACAATGAGCAGTTCTTC.

This clonotype showed up many times. This chain uses TRBV20-1 with TRBJ2-1, with D possibly being TRBD2 (7 bases). Germline values: CDR1 DFQATT, CDR2 SNEGSKA (reference sequence). The CDR3 contains 15 residues. Trimming took off 3 bases at V and 4 bases at J, with 16 bases between the two ends. DNA of the CDR3: TGCAGTGCTAGGGGGGGCGGGGGACTATACAATGAGCAGTTCTTC. Translating gives CSARGGGGLYNEQFF.

The table lists this clonotype with many counts. The V gene is TRBV28, the J gene TRBJ2-7, with 7 bases aligning to TRBD1. The ends lost 2 bases at V and 5 bases at J; junction bases unmatched: 6. CDR1 and CDR2 (germline): MDHEN, SYDVKM. This CDR3 is built from 14 residues. The CDR3: CASSLRGQAHEQYF. CDR3 nucleotides: TGTGCCAGCAGTTTACGAGGACAGGCCCACGAGCAGTACTTC.

The CDR3 DNA sequence: TGCAGTGCTAGTCGCGGGGGATGGGACACCGGGGAGCTGTTTTTT. It encodes CSASRGGWDTGELFF. The genes are TRBV20-1 and TRBJ2-2; 7 bases align to TRBD2. The trim removed 3 bases at V and 3 bases at J, leaving 7 bases unmatched. Germline CDR1 reads DFQATT; CDR2 reads SNEGSKA (reference sequence). The CDR3 loop spans 15 amino acids.

This clonotype was found many times. The J gene is TRBJ2-1, the V gene TRBV5-1; 11 bases are a match to TRBD2. The CDR3 runs 15 residues. Looked up from germline, CDR1 is SGHRS and CDR2 is YFSETQ. With 4 bases clipped from V and 8 bases from J, the junction kept 8 bases outside the gene matches. Here the CDR3 DNA reads TGCGCCAGCAGCCCAACTAGCGGGAGAGTCTATGAGCAGTTCTTC. Protein sequence: CASSPTSGRVYEQFF.

This clonotype showed up just a few times. This chain joins TRBV5-1 and TRBJ2-5; weak D call: TRBD2 (5 bases). CDR1 is SGHRS and CDR2 is YFSETQ in the germline V gene. The CDR3 has 13 residues. The ends were cut back, 2 bases at V and 5 bases at J, with 10 bases in the middle. For the CDR3, the DNA is TGCGCCAGCAGCTTTCAACGGAGGGAGACCCAGTACTTC. Amino acids: CASSFQRRETQYF.

This clonotype was counted only a few times. The chain joins TRBV9 to TRBJ2-2; the match to TRBD2 covers 9 bases. Trimming removed 2 bases from V and 3 bases from J; junction bases left unmatched: 14. Germline CDR1 and CDR2: SGDLS and YYNGEE. The CDR3 has 19 residues. CDR3 in amino acids: CASSVELAGRYGDTGELFF. The CDR3 bases are TGTGCCAGCAGCGTCGAGCTAGCGGGACGTTATGGGGACACCGGGGAGCTGTTTTTT.

This clonotype has ten or more counts. The chain joins TRBV5-1 to TRBJ2-1, with 7 nucleotides matching TRBD1. Germline CDR1 and CDR2: SGHRS and YFSETQ. V gave up 2 bases and J gave up 2 bases; unmatched junction bases: 4. The CDR3 runs 15 residues. CDR3 in amino acids: CASSLGTVAYNEQFF. CDR3 DNA sequence: TGCGCCAGCAGCTTAGGGACAGTAGCCTACAATGAGCAGTTCTTC.

At least ten counts were recorded for this clonotype. V is TRBV20-1 and J is TRBJ2-7; D gene uncertain. This CDR3 contains 14 residues. V dropped 1 base and J dropped 2 bases, with 12 bases sitting between them. Germline CDR1 and CDR2: DFQATT and SNEGSKA (reference sequence). The CDR3 coding sequence is TGCAGTGCTAGAGGACCCACGCCGCCCTACGAGCAGTACTTC. Residues: CSARGPTPPYEQYF.

This chain joins TRBV29-1 and TRBJ1-2; D perhaps matches TRBD1 (5 bases). Germline V gene sequence: CDR1 SQVTM, CDR2 ANQGSEA. Trimming shortened V by 4 bases and J by 4 bases, and 19 bases separated the two germline ends. This CDR3 is built from 15 residues. The CDR3 here is CSVGPGRGEGYGYTF. In DNA, the CDR3 is TGCAGCGTTGGCCCCGGGAGAGGGGAAGGCTATGGCTACACCTTC. Drawing the rest from reference TRBV29-1 and TRBJ1-2, the complete variable domain is SAVISQKPSRDICQRGTSLTIQCQVDSQVTMMFWYRQQPGQSLTLIATANQGSEATYESGFVIDKFPISRPNLTFSTLTVSNMSPEDSSIYLCSVGPGRGEGYGYTFGSGTRLTVV.